These T cell receptor beta chains were read from a single sample in a study of cytomegalovirus exposure and HLA in healthy donors. The data were produced by immunoSEQ multiplex PCR, yet TCRdb's version contains in-frame clones alone and is incomplete. The data hold roughly 230,000 clones, with about 93% observed a single time. Sequencing used PBMCs. Receptor source: a girl aged 2 to 9 in good health and CMV-seronegative. Each CDR3 is given with its conserved first and last residue. The order of the fields is CDR3 protein, J gene, V gene.

CASSSSDRGLGRETQYF | TRBJ2-5 | TRBV7-9
CASRPTGGSSYEQYF | TRBJ2-7 | TRBV5-6
CASSRSSGNTIYF | TRBJ1-3 | TRBV19
CASSKGTGGVTGELFF | TRBJ2-2 | TRBV19
CASSKSEGNTQYF | TRBJ2-3 | TRBV7-9
CASSESGNYGYTF | TRBJ1-2 | TRBV25-1
CASSLGGSSYNEQFF | TRBJ2-1 | TRBV5-4
CASSLGLGTGPTGGYTF | TRBJ1-2 | TRBV5-6
CASSLAPGPSTDTQYF | TRBJ2-3 | TRBV5-1
CASSPDREDTEAFF | TRBJ1-1 | TRBV7-9
CASSLEGGDGRNTEAFF | TRBJ1-1 | TRBV7-8
CASSLDRAGGYTF | TRBJ1-2 | TRBV5-1
CASSVDEGDAFF | TRBJ1-1 | TRBV6-1
CASSLAVFGQSNTDTQYF | TRBJ2-3 | TRBV5-5
CASSPSDRGDEQFF | TRBJ2-1 | TRBV4-2
CASSIGEVYGYTF | TRBJ1-2 | TRBV19
CASSQSESQGRNTEAFF | TRBJ1-1 | TRBV23-1
CASSLVGGFDGYTF | TRBJ1-2 | TRBV7-9
CASGNPLGAGGYNEQFF | TRBJ2-1 | TRBV7-6
CASSQTGSGEQYF | TRBJ2-7 | TRBV4-1
CASSFTGTRGYNEQFF | TRBJ2-1 | TRBV6-5
CASGRQPEQYF | TRBJ2-5 | TRBV5-4
CASTTRDRDGYTF | TRBJ1-2 | TRBV28
CASSIEGNWGYTF | TRBJ1-2 | TRBV19
CASSFWLAEYNEQFF | TRBJ2-1 | TRBV27
CASSYDTPNTGELFF | TRBJ2-2 | TRBV5-1
CSAGLNNEQFF | TRBJ2-1 | TRBV20-1
CASSQQGGYDYGYTF | TRBJ1-2 | TRBV4-1
CAIRGPTYEQYF | TRBJ2-7 | TRBV10-3
CASTQTGVGTEAFF | TRBJ1-1 | TRBV5-1
CASSLVPGWTANTEAFF | TRBJ1-1 | TRBV5-6
CASSGQGDLSTGELFF | TRBJ2-2 | TRBV9
CASAAGEIYEQYF | TRBJ2-7 | TRBV10-3
CASTSGGDTEAFF | TRBJ1-1 | TRBV9
CASSLPGSATEAFF | TRBJ1-1 | TRBV27
CASSWDLEGTEAFF | TRBJ1-1 | TRBV7-9
CASSLVWAHTEAFF | TRBJ1-1 | TRBV5-5
CASSPWPSGTNTEAFF | TRBJ1-1 | TRBV14
CASSYATGTATGELFF | TRBJ2-2 | TRBV6-6
CASSFTPDWSKETQYF | TRBJ2-5 | TRBV19
CAWRYRALSGYTF | TRBJ1-2 | TRBV30
CASSPKTLTTSLGGEQYF | TRBJ2-7 | TRBV18